This entry is about one T cell receptor beta chain. Its antigen is currently unknown. Vbeta (60) and Jbeta (13) primers were used in the PCR. Repertoires were generated with immunoSEQ multiplex PCR, while TCRdb's copy carries only in-frame clones and drops some. The sample shows about 140,000 clones, about 80% of them seen only once. The record originates from a study of cytomegalovirus exposure and HLA in healthy donors. Looking at the study overall: Some 91 million unique TCRs from HLA-typed donors were held in an early release of data. Findings and limits, study-wide: The CMV antigen specificity of a few CMV-associated chains was confirmed through in vitro analysis.

V lost 5 bases to trimming and J lost 5 bases, with 15 bases between them. Germline CDR1 SGHTA, CDR2 FQGTGA. This CDR3 region has 15 residues. When sampled, the donors appeared nominally healthy, though they likely had unrecorded immune exposures. This rearrangement joins TRBV7-3 to TRBJ2-2; a weak D match, TRBD2 (6 bases). This TCR was sampled from a man aged 25-45 years in good health and CMV-seropositive. Sequenced input: PBMCs. CDR3: CASSRGADRTGELFF. The DNA of the CDR3 is TGTGCCAGCAGCCGCGGGGCAGATAGAACCGGGGAGCTGTTTTTT.